This is a list of T cell receptor beta chains from one sample in a study of blood T cell repertoires in COVID-19. The repertoire was sequenced with immunoSEQ multiplex PCR; TCRdb's copy has only in-frame clones and lacks some. The table lists about 160,000 clones, around 90% of them singletons. Source material: peripheral blood. These receptors were taken from a woman aged 55-75 years with active or convalescent COVID-19. Both conserved end residues are part of each CDR3. A D gene is named only where the DNA matches it firmly. Some rows have no size entry. The others give once, few or many, or a class for an expanded clone.

J gene	clone size	V gene	D gene	CDR3 protein	CDR3 DNA
TRBJ1-1	-	TRBV6-6	-	CASIREYTNTEAFF	TGTGCCAGCATCCGAGAATATACGAACACTGAAGCTTTCTTT
TRBJ1-5	-	TRBV6-2/TRBV6-3	-	CASSYKRRDSNQPQHF	TGTGCCAGCAGTTATAAACGTCGGGATAGCAATCAGCCCCAGCATTTT
TRBJ1-5	-	TRBV19	-	CATMELKQHRDQPQHF	TGTGCCACCATGGAATTAAAACAACACAGGGATCAGCCCCAGCATTTT
TRBJ1-3	few	TRBV7-6	TRBD1	CASSLGQGSGNTIYF	TGTGCCAGCAGCCTTGGACAGGGTTCTGGAAACACCATATATTTT
TRBJ2-1	-	TRBV6-5	TRBD1	CASSYGGQGALDEQFF	TGTGCCAGCAGTTACGGGGGACAGGGGGCGCTTGATGAGCAGTTCTTC
TRBJ2-3	-	TRBV24-1	TRBD2	CATAGGDGTDTQYF	TGTGCCACCGCGGGGGGGGATGGCACAGATACGCAGTATTTT
TRBJ1-2	-	TRBV5-6	-	CASSWEGNDYGYTF	TGTGCCAGCAGCTGGGAGGGGAACGACTATGGCTACACCTTC
TRBJ2-2	-	TRBV3-1/TRBV3-2	-	CASSPWGAENTGELFF	TGTGCCAGCAGCCCCTGGGGAGCAGAGAACACCGGGGAGCTGTTTTTT
TRBJ1-1	-	TRBV6-4	-	CASSEGIGGKNTEAFF	TGTGCCAGCAGTGAAGGGATCGGGGGTAAGAACACTGAAGCTTTCTTT
TRBJ2-5	-	TRBV4-3	-	CASSQDRNGGGETQYF	TGCGCCAGCAGCCAAGATCGGAACGGGGGAGGAGAGACCCAGTACTTC
TRBJ2-7	-	TRBV7-9	TRBD1	CASSPGTGGFTYEQYF	TGTGCCAGCAGCCCTGGGACAGGGGGTTTTACCTACGAGCAGTACTTC
TRBJ2-3	-	TRBV19	-	CASSDSPLEGDTQYF	TGTGCCAGTAGTGACAGTCCCTTGGAGGGAGATACGCAGTATTTT
TRBJ1-4	-	TRBV10-3	-	CAISEAGRTGQEKLFF	TGTGCCATCAGTGAAGCGGGTAGGACGGGGCAGGAAAAACTGTTTTTT
TRBJ2-3	-	TRBV11-2	TRBD2	CASSSRRGVSTDTQYF	TGTGCCAGCAGCTCCCGGCGGGGGGTTAGCACAGATACGCAGTATTTT
TRBJ2-3	-	TRBV18	TRBD1	CASSPQTGGVTDTQYF	TGTGCCAGCTCACCCCAGACAGGGGGAGTCACAGATACGCAGTATTTT
TRBJ2-6	-	TRBV5-7	TRBD1	CASSSPRDRGSGANVLTF	TGTGCCAGCAGCTCGCCACGGGACAGGGGCTCTGGGGCCAACGTCCTGACTTTC
TRBJ2-5	once	TRBV12-3/TRBV12-4	TRBD2	CASNSGGGGTQYF	TGTGCCAGCAACAGCGGTGGCGGGGGGACCCAGTACTTC
TRBJ1-2	-	TRBV10-3	TRBD1	CAISERTGMRLGYTF	TGTGCCATCAGTGAGAGGACAGGGATGAGACTTGGCTACACCTTC
TRBJ2-3	-	TRBV5-6	TRBD2	CASSFLGGDTDTQYF	TGTGCCAGCAGCTTCCTCGGGGGGGACACAGATACGCAGTATTTT
TRBJ2-3	once	TRBV7-6	-	CASSLYDESTDTQYF	TGTGCCAGCAGCTTATACGATGAGAGCACAGATACGCAGTATTTT
TRBJ2-5	-	TRBV6-5	-	CASSYSRLVQETQYF	TGTGCCAGCAGTTACTCGAGACTAGTTCAAGAGACCCAGTACTTC
TRBJ2-3	-	TRBV29-1	-	CSVDRQSTDTQYF	TGCAGCGTTGACAGGCAAAGCACAGATACGCAGTATTTT